A selection of T cell receptor beta chains follows, all from one sample in a study of cytomegalovirus exposure and HLA in healthy donors. Measured with immunoSEQ multiplex PCR; TCRdb has only the in-frame clones, and not every one. The data hold 170,000 or so clones, with roughly 80% observed a single time. Sample: PBMCs. All receptors come from a woman between 45 and 65 years old in good health and CMV-seropositive. The CDR3 runs from the conserved cysteine through the conserved F or W. A D gene is named only where the DNA matches it firmly. Clone size is not always given. Where it is, it says once, few, many or a class for expanded clones.

D gene	V gene	J gene	clone size	CDR3 protein	CDR3 DNA
TRBD2	TRBV4-2	TRBJ2-1	NA	CASSQWRGNEQFF	TGTGCCAGCAGCCAATGGCGGGGGAATGAGCAGTTCTTC
NA	TRBV27	TRBJ1-1	NA	CASSFQGEDTEAFF	TGTGCCAGCAGTTTCCAGGGCGAGGACACTGAAGCTTTCTTT
NA	TRBV29-1	TRBJ1-2	NA	CSVPNPRGGYTF	TGCAGCGTCCCGAACCCAAGGGGGGGCTACACCTTC
TRBD1	TRBV2	TRBJ1-3	NA	CASRTGIGSGNTIYF	TGTGCCAGCAGGACAGGGATCGGCTCTGGAAACACCATATATTTT
NA	TRBV5-4	TRBJ1-2	NA	CASSLDSGYGYTF	TGTGCCAGCAGCTTGGACAGTGGCTATGGCTACACCTTC
TRBD2	TRBV6-5	TRBJ2-5	NA	CASRDPGGQETQYF	TGTGCCAGCAGGGACCCGGGGGGCCAAGAGACCCAGTACTTC
NA	TRBV6-6	TRBJ2-3	NA	CASSPRLPAQYF	TGTGCCAGCAGTCCGCGACTGCCGGCGCAGTATTTT
NA	TRBV11-3	TRBJ2-3	NA	CASSLGARTDTQYF	TGTGCCAGCAGCTTGGGGGCCCGCACAGATACGCAGTATTTT
TRBD1	TRBV13	TRBJ1-4	NA	CASSPRTGGGEKLFF	TGTGCCAGCAGCCCCCGGACAGGGGGCGGTGAAAAACTGTTTTTT
TRBD1	TRBV11-3	TRBJ2-3	few	CASSPGTGGSADTQYF	TGTGCCAGCAGCCCCGGGACAGGGGGCTCGGCAGATACGCAGTATTTT
NA	TRBV7-3	TRBJ2-1	NA	CASSLLPGDLYNEQFF	TGTGCCAGCAGCTTATTGCCGGGAGACTTATACAATGAGCAGTTCTTC
NA	TRBV10-3	TRBJ2-7	NA	CAISESIGQPYSYEQYF	TGTGCCATCAGTGAGTCGATTGGGCAACCTTATTCCTACGAGCAGTACTTC
NA	TRBV5-1	TRBJ1-2	NA	CASSLDPVYGYTF	TGCGCCAGCAGCTTGGATCCGGTCTATGGCTACACCTTC
TRBD2	TRBV10-3	TRBJ2-7	few	CAISDLAGGPLEQYF	TGTGCCATCAGTGACTTAGCGGGGGGCCCGCTCGAGCAGTACTTC
TRBD2	TRBV7-3	TRBJ2-3	NA	CASSRGGAGTDTQYF	TGTGCCAGCAGTCGCGGGGGGGCCGGTACAGATACGCAGTATTTT
NA	TRBV9	TRBJ1-4	NA	CASSDSLGPPKKLFF	TGTGCCAGCAGTGACTCTTTGGGGCCTCCGAAAAAACTGTTTTTT
TRBD1	TRBV5-6	TRBJ1-1	NA	CASSSGQVNTEAFF	TGTGCCAGCAGCTCGGGACAGGTGAACACTGAAGCTTTCTTT
NA	TRBV6-6	TRBJ1-2	few	CASSTGGLSEGYTF	TGTGCCAGCAGTACGGGGGGGCTAAGCGAGGGCTACACCTTC
TRBD1	TRBV7-8	TRBJ1-1	NA	CASSLVTGGQGAFF	TGTGCCAGCAGCTTAGTGACAGGGGGACAGGGAGCTTTCTTT
NA	TRBV29-1	TRBJ1-3	few	CSEIQGLSGNTIYF	TGCAGCGAAATACAGGGTCTCTCTGGAAACACCATATATTTT
NA	TRBV7-9	TRBJ2-2	NA	CASSFFGNYGELFF	TGTGCCAGCAGCTTTTTCGGGAACTACGGGGAGCTGTTTTTT
NA	TRBV2	TRBJ2-7	NA	CASSVTEPNEEQYF	TGTGCCAGCAGTGTAACAGAACCGAATGAGGAGCAGTACTTC
NA	TRBV19	TRBJ1-2	NA	CASSVHSRNYGYTF	TGTGCCAGTAGTGTTCACAGTAGAAACTATGGCTACACCTTC
TRBD2	TRBV29-1	TRBJ2-1	NA	CSVQGLAGEQFF	TGCAGCGTCCAAGGACTAGCGGGCGAGCAGTTCTTC
TRBD1	TRBV4-1	TRBJ2-7	few	CASSQELQGAYEQYF	TGCGCCAGCAGCCAAGAATTACAGGGGGCCTACGAGCAGTACTTC
TRBD1	TRBV4-2	TRBJ1-3	NA	CASSQPRQGGLGHTIYF	TGTGCCAGCAGCCAACCTAGACAGGGAGGTCTTGGGCACACCATATATTTT
TRBD2	TRBV5-4	TRBJ2-7	NA	CASSLLAGGIYEQYF	TGTGCCAGCAGCTTGCTAGCGGGGGGTATCTACGAGCAGTACTTC
TRBD1	TRBV2	TRBJ1-5	NA	CASQSQTGVGQPQHF	TGTGCCAGCCAATCCCAGACAGGGGTAGGCCAGCCCCAGCATTTT
TRBD2	TRBV13	TRBJ2-1	NA	CASSLSLAGVGINEQFF	TGTGCCAGCAGCCTATCCCTAGCGGGGGTTGGAATAAATGAGCAGTTCTTC
NA	TRBV5-6	TRBJ2-2	few	CASSPRRVNTGELFF	TGTGCCAGCAGCCCCAGGAGGGTCAACACCGGGGAGCTGTTTTTT
TRBD2	TRBV30	TRBJ2-1	NA	CASAGISYNEQFF	TGTGCCTCAGCGGGAATCTCCTACAATGAGCAGTTCTTC
NA	TRBV5-1	TRBJ2-1	few	CASSLAGEYNEQFF	TGCGCCAGCAGCTTGGCTGGAGAGTACAATGAGCAGTTCTTC
TRBD2	TRBV7-9	TRBJ2-1	NA	CASSPGLAGYNEQFF	TGTGCCAGCAGCCCCGGACTAGCGGGGTACAATGAGCAGTTCTTC
NA	TRBV6-1	TRBJ1-1	once	CASSGPDSLNTEAFF	TGTGCCAGCAGCGGCCCAGACAGCCTGAACACTGAAGCTTTCTTT
TRBD2	TRBV29-1	TRBJ2-5	NA	CSVGTSGGARETQYF	TGCAGCGTTGGGACTAGCGGGGGGGCTCGGGAGACCCAGTACTTC
NA	TRBV9	TRBJ1-6	NA	CASSVQDRFNSPLHF	TGTGCCAGCAGCGTGCAGGACAGATTCAATTCACCCCTCCACTTT
TRBD2	TRBV5-1	TRBJ2-4	NA	CASSYPTSGGADAKNIQYF	TGCGCCAGCAGCTACCCGACTAGCGGGGGGGCGGACGCCAAAAACATTCAGTACTTC
NA	TRBV28	TRBJ2-7	NA	CASSRLAYEQYF	TGTGCCAGCAGTAGACTTGCCTACGAGCAGTACTTC
NA	TRBV5-1	TRBJ2-5	NA	CASSLAARGETQYF	TGCGCCAGCAGCTTGGCCGCTAGAGGGGAGACCCAGTACTTC
NA	TRBV5-1	TRBJ1-1	NA	CASSLYSGHTEAFF	TGCGCCAGCAGCTTGTATTCAGGGCACACTGAAGCTTTCTTT
NA	TRBV19	TRBJ1-4	NA	CASSMSRANEKLFF	TGTGCCAGTAGTATGTCCAGGGCTAATGAAAAACTGTTTTTT
NA	TRBV9	TRBJ2-3	NA	CASGDRISTDTQYF	TGTGCCAGCGGCGACAGGATTAGCACAGATACGCAGTATTTT
TRBD1	TRBV5-6	TRBJ2-5	NA	CASTGTGLEETQYF	TGTGCCAGCACCGGGACAGGGCTGGAAGAGACCCAGTACTTC
NA	TRBV5-8	TRBJ2-3	NA	CASLLRGSLTDTQYF	TGTGCCAGTCTCCTACGGGGGTCCCTCACAGATACGCAGTATTTT
TRBD1	TRBV19	TRBJ2-5	few	CASSVGQGGAETQYF	TGTGCCAGTAGCGTTGGACAGGGCGGTGCAGAGACCCAGTACTTC
NA	TRBV9	TRBJ2-5	once	CASSSRGGAWGGAETQYF	TGTGCCAGCAGCTCCCGTGGGGGGGCCTGGGGGGGGGCGGAGACCCAGTACTTC
NA	TRBV19	TRBJ1-2	NA	CASSIPQGRDYGYTF	TGTGCCAGTAGTATTCCCCAGGGGAGGGACTATGGCTACACCTTC
NA	TRBV6-6	TRBJ2-7	NA	CASSPQGRVHYEQYF	TGTGCCAGCAGCCCCCAAGGCAGGGTACACTACGAGCAGTACTTC
TRBD1	TRBV12-5	TRBJ1-1	NA	CASGKSQGAIEAFF	TGTGCTAGTGGTAAATCACAGGGGGCGATTGAAGCTTTCTTT
NA	TRBV5-1	TRBJ1-2	NA	CASSLDRDGYTF	TGCGCCAGCAGCTTGGACAGGGATGGCTACACCTTC
NA	TRBV7-3	TRBJ2-7	NA	CASSLSGGDFYEQYF	TGTGCCAGCAGCTTAAGCGGAGGGGACTTCTACGAGCAGTACTTC
NA	TRBV6-5	TRBJ2-1	NA	CASSYRNEQFF	TGTGCCAGCAGTTACCGGAATGAGCAGTTCTTC